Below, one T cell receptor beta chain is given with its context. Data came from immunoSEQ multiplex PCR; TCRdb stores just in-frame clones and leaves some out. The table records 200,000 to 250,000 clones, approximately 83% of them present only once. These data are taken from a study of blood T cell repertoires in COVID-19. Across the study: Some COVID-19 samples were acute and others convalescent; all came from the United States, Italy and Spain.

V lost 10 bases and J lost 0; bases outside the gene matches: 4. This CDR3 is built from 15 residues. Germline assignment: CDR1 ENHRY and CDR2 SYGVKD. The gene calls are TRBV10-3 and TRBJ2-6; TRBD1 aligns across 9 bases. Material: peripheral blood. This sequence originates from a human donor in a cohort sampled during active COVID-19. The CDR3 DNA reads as TGTGCCAGCGGGACAGGGAGCTCTGGGGCCAACGTCCTGACTTTC. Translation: CASGTGSSGANVLTF.